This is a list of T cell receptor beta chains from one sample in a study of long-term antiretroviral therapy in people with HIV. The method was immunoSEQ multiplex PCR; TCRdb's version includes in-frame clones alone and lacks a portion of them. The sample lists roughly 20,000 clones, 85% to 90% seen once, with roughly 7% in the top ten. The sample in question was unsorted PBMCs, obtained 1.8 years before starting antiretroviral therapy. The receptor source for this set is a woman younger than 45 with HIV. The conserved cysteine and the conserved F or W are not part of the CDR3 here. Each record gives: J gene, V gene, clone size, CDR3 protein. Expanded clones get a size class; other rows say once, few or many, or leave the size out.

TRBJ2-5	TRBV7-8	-	ASSRDRQETQY
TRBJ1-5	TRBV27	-	ASSARGGEPQH
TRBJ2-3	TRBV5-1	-	ASQSGTFTTDTQY
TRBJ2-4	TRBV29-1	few	SVMPGGKNIQY
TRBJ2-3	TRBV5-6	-	ASSFDRGGTQY
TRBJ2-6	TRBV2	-	ASRGSLSGANVLT
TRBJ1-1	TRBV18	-	ASSRQGDSEAF
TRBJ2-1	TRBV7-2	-	ASSSPSGGYNEQF
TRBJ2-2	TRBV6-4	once	ASSAWTDTGELF
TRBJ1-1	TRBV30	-	AWSGWLPGKGTEAF